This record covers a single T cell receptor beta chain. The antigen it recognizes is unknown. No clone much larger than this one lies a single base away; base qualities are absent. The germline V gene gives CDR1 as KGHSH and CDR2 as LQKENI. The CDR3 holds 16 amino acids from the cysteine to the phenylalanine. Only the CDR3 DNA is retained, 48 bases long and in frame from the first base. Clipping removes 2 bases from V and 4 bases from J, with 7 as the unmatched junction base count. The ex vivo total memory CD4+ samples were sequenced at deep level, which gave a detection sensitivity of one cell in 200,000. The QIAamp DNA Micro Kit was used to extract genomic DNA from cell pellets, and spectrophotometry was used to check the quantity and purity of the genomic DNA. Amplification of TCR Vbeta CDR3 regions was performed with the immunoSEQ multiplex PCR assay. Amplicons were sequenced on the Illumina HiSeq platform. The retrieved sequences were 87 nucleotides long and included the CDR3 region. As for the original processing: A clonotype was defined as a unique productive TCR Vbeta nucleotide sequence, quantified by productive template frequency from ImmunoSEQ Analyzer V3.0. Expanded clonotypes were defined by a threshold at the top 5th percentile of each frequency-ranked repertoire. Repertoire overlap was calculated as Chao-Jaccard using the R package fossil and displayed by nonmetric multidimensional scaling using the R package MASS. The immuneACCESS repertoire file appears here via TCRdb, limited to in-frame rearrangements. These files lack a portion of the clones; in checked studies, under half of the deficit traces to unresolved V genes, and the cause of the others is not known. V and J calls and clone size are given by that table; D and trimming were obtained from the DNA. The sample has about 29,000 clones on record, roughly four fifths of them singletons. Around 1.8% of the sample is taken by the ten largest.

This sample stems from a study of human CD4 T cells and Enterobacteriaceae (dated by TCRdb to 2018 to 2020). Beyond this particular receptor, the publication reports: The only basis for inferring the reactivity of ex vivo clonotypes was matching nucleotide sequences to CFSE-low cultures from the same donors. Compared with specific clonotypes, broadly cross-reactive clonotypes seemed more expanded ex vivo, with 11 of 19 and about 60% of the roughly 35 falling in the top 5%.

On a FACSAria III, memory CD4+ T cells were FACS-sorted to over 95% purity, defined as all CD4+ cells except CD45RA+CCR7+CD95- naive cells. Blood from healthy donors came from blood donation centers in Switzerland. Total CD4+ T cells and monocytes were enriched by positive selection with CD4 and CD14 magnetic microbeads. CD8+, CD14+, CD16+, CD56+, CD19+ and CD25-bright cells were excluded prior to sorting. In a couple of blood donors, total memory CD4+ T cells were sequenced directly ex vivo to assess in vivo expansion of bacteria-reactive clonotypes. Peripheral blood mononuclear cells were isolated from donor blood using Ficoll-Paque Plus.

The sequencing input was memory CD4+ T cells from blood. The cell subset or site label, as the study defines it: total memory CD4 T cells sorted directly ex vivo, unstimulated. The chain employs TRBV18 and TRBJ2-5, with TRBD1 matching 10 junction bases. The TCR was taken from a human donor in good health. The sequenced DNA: TGTGCCAGCTCACCAATGGACAGGGGGACGGGAGAGACCCAGTACTTC. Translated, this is CASSPMDRGTGETQYF.